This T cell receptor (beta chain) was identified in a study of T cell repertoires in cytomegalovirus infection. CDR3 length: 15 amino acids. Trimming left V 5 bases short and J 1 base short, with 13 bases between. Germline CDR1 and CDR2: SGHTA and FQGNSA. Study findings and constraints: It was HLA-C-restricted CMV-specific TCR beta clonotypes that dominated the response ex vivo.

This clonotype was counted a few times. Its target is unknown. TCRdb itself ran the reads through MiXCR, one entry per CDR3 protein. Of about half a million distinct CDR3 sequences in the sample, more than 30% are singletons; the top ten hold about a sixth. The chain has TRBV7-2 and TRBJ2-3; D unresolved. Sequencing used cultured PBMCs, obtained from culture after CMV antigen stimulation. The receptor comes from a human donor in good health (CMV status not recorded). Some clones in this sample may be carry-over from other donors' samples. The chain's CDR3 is CASSTDRSRTDTQYF. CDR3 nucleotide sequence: TGTGCCAGCAGCACCGACCGATCCCGCACAGATACGCAGTATTTT. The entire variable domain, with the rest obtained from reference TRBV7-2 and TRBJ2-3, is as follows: GAGVSQSPSNKVTEKGKDVELRCDPISGHTALYWYRQSLGQGLEFLIYFQGNSAPDKSGLPSDRFSAERTGGSVSTLTIQRTQQEDSAVYLCASSTDRSRTDTQYFGPGTRLTVL.